This TCR beta chain was retrieved from a study of blood T cell repertoires in COVID-19. Across the whole study: COVID-19 samples collected from the United States, Italy and Spain covered acute and convalescent phases.

CDR1 is SGHDN and CDR2 is FVKESK in the germline V gene. J gave up 9 bases and V 0 bases, and 3 bases lay outside the gene matches. This CDR3 is 15 amino acids long. The assay was immunoSEQ multiplex PCR, and TCRdb's table has in-frame clones only and misses some. The profile shows some 190,000 clones, roughly 80% of them singletons. The sample taken for sequencing was peripheral blood. The chain employs TRBV14 and TRBJ1-6; the match to TRBD1 covers 9 bases. The TCR originated in a woman between 50 and 59 years old with acute or convalescent COVID-19. This CDR3 reads CASSQEGTGSSPLHF. The CDR3 DNA follows: TGTGCCAGCAGCCAAGAAGGGACAGGGAGTTCACCCCTCCACTTT.